Listed here are 4 T cell receptor beta chains from one sample, sequenced in a study of T cells in Graves' hyperthyroidism and ophthalmopathy (dated by TCRdb to between 2018 and 2021). The receptor library was made with multiplex PCR. Sequencing relied on an Illumina HiSeq 2000. TCR beta CDR3 regions were amplified from RNA transcripts. A first-round RT-PCR of the TCR CDR3 used the HTBI primer set with the Qiagen OneStep RT-PCR kit. TCRdb reran the public reads through fastp at Q25 and MiXCR, keeping productive beta chains. Rows are unified per CDR3 protein, each entry keeping the most common DNA and genes. For this sample there are roughly 700,000 distinct CDR3 sequences; roughly 15% appear just once. Of the sample, around 9.6% is held by the ten largest clones. The sample comprised blood. Receptors were obtained from a woman aged 18-30 years with Graves' hyperthyroidism.

There are a few counts of this clonotype. The chain links TRBV19 to TRBJ2-4; 12 bases align to TRBD2. CDR3 length equals 13 residues. Germline V lookup: CDR1 LNHDA, CDR2 SQIVND (reference sequence). V lost 6 bases and J lost 9; bases outside the gene matches: 3. As DNA, the CDR3 is TGTGCCAGTAGACCGGGACTAGCGGGCATTCAGTACTTC. This translates into CASRPGLAGIQYF.

J is TRBJ2-5 and V is TRBV4-1, with D possibly matching TRBD2 (5 bases). The ends were cut back, 2 bases at V and 2 bases at J, with 12 bases in the middle. The CDR3 has 15 amino acids. Germline V gives CDR1 MGHRA, CDR2 YSYEKL. CDR3 nucleotides: TGCGCCAGCAGCCAACTGGGCCTAGCACAAGAGACCCAGTACTTC. It codes for CASSQLGLAQETQYF.

This clonotype was counted many times. V is TRBV6-1 and J is TRBJ1-4, with 8 positions matching TRBD1. CDR1 is MNHNS and CDR2 is SASEGT in the germline V gene. V shed 6 bases and J 7 bases; nucleotides not matched to a gene: 7. The CDR3 consists of 14 residues. CDR3 nucleotides: TGTGCCAGCAGGGCTCACAGGGGGAGTGAAAAACTGTTTTTT. Its protein product is CASRAHRGSEKLFF.

This clonotype was detected many times. The chain joins TRBV6-2 or TRBV6-3 to TRBJ2-1, with 8 bases fitting TRBD2. This CDR3 is built from 17 residues. Germline trimming cut 4 bases from V and 4 bases from J; bases unmatched to any gene: 12. CDR1 is MNHEY and CDR2 is SVGEGT in the germline V gene. The CDR3 protein is CASSSLRLARLYNEQFF. CDR3 nucleotide sequence: TGTGCCAGCAGTTCCCTCAGACTAGCGAGATTATACAATGAGCAGTTCTTC.